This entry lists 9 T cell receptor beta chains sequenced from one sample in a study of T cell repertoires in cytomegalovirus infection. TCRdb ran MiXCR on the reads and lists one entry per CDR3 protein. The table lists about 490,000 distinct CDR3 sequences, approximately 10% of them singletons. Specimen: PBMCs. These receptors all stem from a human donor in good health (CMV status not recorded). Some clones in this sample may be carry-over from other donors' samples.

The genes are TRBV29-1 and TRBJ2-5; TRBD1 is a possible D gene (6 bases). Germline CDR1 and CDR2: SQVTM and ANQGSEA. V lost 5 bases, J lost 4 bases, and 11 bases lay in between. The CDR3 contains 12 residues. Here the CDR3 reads CSVRGGVETQYF. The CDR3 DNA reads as TGCAGCGTTCGAGGGGGAGTAGAGACCCAGTACTTC. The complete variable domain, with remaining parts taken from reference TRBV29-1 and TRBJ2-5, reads SAVISQKPSRDICQRGTSLTIQCQVDSQVTMMFWYRQQPGQSLTLIATANQGSEATYESGFVIDKFPISRPNLTFSTLTVSNMSPEDSSIYLCSVRGGVETQYFGPGTRLLVL.

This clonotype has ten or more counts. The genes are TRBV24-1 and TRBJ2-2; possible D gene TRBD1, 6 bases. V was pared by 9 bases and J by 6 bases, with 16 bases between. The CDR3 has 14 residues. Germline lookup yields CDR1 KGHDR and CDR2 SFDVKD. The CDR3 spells CATRAAGDPGELFF. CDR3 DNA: TGTGCCACCCGAGCGGCAGGGGACCCCGGGGAGCTGTTTTTT.

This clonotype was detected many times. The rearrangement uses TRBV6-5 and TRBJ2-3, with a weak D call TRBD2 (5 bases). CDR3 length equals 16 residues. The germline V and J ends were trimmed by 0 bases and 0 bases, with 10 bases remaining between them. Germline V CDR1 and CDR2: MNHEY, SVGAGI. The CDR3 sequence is CASSYSWGASTDTQYF. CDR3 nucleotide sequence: TGTGCCAGCAGTTACTCGTGGGGAGCCAGCACAGATACGCAGTATTTT.

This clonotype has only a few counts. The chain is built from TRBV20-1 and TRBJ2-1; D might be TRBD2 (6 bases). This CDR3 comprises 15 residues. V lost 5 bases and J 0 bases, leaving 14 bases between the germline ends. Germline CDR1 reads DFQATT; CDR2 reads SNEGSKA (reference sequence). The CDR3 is CSAGTGGSSYNEQFF. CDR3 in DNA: TGCAGTGCTGGCACCGGGGGTAGCTCCTACAATGAGCAGTTCTTC.

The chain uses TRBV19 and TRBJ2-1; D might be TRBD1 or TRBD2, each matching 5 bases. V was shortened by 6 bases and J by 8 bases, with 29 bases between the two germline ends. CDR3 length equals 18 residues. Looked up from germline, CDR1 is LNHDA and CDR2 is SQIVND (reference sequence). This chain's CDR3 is CASRLTLGPGMGTDEQFF. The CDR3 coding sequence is TGTGCCAGTAGACTCACCCTCGGGCCAGGGATGGGGACCGATGAGCAGTTCTTC.

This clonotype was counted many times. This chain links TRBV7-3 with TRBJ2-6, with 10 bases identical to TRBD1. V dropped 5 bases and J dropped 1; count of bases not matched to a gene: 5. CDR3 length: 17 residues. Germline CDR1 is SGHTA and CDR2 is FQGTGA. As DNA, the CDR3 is TGTGCCAGCAGCCAACCGGGACAGGGGTCTGGGGCCAACGTCCTGACTTTC. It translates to CASSQPGQGSGANVLTF.

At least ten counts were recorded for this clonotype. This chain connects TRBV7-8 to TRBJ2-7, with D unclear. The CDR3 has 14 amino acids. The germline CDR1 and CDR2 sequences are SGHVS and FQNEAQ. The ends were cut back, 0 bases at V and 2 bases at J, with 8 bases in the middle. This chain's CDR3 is CASSLARVPYEQYF. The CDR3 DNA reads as TGTGCCAGCAGCTTAGCGCGCGTCCCCTACGAGCAGTACTTC. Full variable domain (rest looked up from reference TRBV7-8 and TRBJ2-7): GAGVSQSPRYKVAKRGQDVALRCDPISGHVSLFWYQQALGQGPEFLTYFQNEAQLDKSGLPSDRFFAERPEGSVSTLKIQRTQQEDSAVYLCASSLARVPYEQYFGPGTRLTVT.

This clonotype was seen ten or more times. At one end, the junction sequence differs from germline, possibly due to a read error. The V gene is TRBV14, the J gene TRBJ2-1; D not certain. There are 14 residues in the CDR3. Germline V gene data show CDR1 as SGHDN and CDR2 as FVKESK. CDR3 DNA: TGTGCCAGCAGCCAAGATACTGAATACATTGAGCAGTTCTTC. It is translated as CASSQDTEYIEQFF.

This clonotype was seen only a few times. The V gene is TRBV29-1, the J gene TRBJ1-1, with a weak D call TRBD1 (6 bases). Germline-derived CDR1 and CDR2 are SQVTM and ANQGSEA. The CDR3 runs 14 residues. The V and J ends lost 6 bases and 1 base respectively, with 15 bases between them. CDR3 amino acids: CSVHRTVQNTEAFF. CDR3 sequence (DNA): TGCAGCGTCCACCGGACAGTACAGAACACTGAAGCTTTCTTT.